This TCR beta chain was profiled in a study of blood T cells in healthy people across ages. Notes on this clonotype: Antigen specificity is unknown.

Using a J-beta primer mix together with a sample-barcoded 5' primer, a second PCR was run for roughly 6 to 11 cycles. TCRdb analysed the 5' RACE reads with MiXCR anew, one entry per CDR3 protein. The sample records 500,000 to 600,000 distinct CDR3 sequences, approximately 30% being singletons. V was clipped by 0 bases and J by 8 bases; unmatched bases: 10. Germline V lookup: CDR1 LGHDT, CDR2 YNNKEL (reference sequence). This CDR3 has 17 amino acids. In terms of origin and age, donors were healthy Caucasian individuals from Russia aged roughly 6 to 95. Peripheral blood was drawn, ten milliliters per donor. Study conclusions and caveats: Observed TCR beta diversity showed a strong correlation with the percentage of naive T cells as measured by flow cytometry.

The V call is TRBV3-1, the J call TRBJ1-6, with 7 bases matching TRBD1. The sequenced material came from blood. This TCR was recovered from a woman between 70 and 85 years old in good health. The CDR3, as DNA: TGTGCCAGCAGCCAAGATGGACCCGGGACAGAATATTCACCCCTCCACTTT. Translation: CASSQDGPGTEYSPLHF.